This T cell receptor beta chain was observed in a study of T-cell reconstitution after alpha-beta-depleted transplantation in children. Unique molecular identifiers featured in how the TCRbeta library was prepared. One entry per CDR3 protein, called by TCRdb with MiXCR from the PCR reads. The sample includes about 410,000 distinct CDR3 sequences, roughly 20% seen only once; the top ten take less than 4.5%. This clonotype was picked up a small number of times. The sequence derives from a human donor who donated a stem cell graft to a child with acute myeloid leukemia. The sample in question was PBMCs from the stem cell graft donor, obtained from the stem cell graft.

CDR3 region: CASSRNTLDLSGYTF. CDR3 nucleotides: TGTGCCAGCAGCCGAAACACGCTAGACCTGAGTGGCTACACCTTC. The chain is built from TRBV12-3 or TRBV12-4 and TRBJ1-2; no definite D call. The CDR3 runs 15 residues. V shed 6 bases and J shed 7 bases, with 21 bases lying between them.